This entry is about one TCR beta chain. The record originates from a study of technical replicates of blood from a handful of donors. V shed 2 bases and J 4 bases; nucleotides not matched to a gene: 7. The CDR3 runs to 15 residues. Germline CDR1 and CDR2: MNHEY and SMNVEV (reference sequence). Using immunoSEQ multiplex PCR, the repertoire was profiled, and TCRdb retains in-frame clones only, with some absent. The sample lists 91,000 or so clones, roughly 96% seen once, with approximately 0.26% in the top ten. The V and J genes are TRBV27 and TRBJ2-7; 8 bases match TRBD1. Sequencing used T cells isolated from PBMCs. This clonotype was sampled from a human donor in good health. The CDR3: CASSLRAGGLYEQYF. In nucleotides, the CDR3 is TGTGCCAGCAGTTTAAGGGCAGGGGGCCTTTACGAGCAGTACTTC.